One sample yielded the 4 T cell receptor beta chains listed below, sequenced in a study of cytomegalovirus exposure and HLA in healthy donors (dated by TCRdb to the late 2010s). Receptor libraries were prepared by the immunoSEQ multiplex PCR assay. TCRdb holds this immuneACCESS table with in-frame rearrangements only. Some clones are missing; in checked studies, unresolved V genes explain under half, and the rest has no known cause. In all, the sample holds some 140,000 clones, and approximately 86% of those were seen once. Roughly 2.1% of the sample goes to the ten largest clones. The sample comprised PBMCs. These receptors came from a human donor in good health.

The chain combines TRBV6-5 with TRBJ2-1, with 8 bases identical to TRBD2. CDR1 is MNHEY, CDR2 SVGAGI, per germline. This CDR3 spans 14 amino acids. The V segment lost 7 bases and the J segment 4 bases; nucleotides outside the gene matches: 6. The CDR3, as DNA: TGTGCCAGCACCCCGGGGGGGGAATACAATGAGCAGTTCTTC. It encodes CASTPGGEYNEQFF.

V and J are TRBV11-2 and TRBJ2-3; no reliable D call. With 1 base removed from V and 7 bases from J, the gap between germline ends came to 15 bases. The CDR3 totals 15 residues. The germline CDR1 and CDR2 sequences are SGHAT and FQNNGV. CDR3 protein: CASSLVIGSIHTQYF. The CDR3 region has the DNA TGTGCCAGCAGCTTAGTAATAGGTAGCATTCATACGCAGTATTTT. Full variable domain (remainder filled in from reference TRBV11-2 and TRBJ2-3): EAGVAQSPRYKIIEKRQSVAFWCNPISGHATLYWYQQILGQGPKLLIQFQNNGVVDDSQLPKDRFSAERLKGVDSTLKIQPAKLEDSAVYLCASSLVIGSIHTQYFGPGTRLTVL.

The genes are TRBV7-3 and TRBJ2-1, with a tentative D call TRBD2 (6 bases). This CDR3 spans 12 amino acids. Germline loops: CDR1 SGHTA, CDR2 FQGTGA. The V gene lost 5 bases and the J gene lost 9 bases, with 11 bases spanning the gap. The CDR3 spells CASSPQGGEQFF. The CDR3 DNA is TGTGCCAGCAGCCCGCAGGGAGGTGAGCAGTTCTTC.

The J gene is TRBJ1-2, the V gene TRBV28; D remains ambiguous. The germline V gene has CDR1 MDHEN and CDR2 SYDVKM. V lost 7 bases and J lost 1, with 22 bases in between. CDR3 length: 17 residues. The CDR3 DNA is TGTGCCAGCAATATGGGAGTGAAGATCGCCTTTAACTATGGCTACACCTTC. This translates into CASNMGVKIAFNYGYTF.